Listed here are 9 T cell receptor beta chains from one sample, sequenced in a study of PD-L1 blockade in urothelial cancer. Indicated time point: pretreatment peripheral blood. Measured with immunoSEQ multiplex PCR; TCRdb has only the in-frame clones, and not every one. The data show tens of thousands of clones, with around 86% seen just once and 3.2% held by the top ten. The sequencing used PBMCs, collected around atezolizumab (anti-PD-L1) treatment. These receptors all stem from a man aged 70-80 years with urothelial cancer.

CDR3 residues: CASSSRAWTEAFF. Written as DNA, the CDR3 is TGTGCCAGCAGTTCCAGGGCATGGACTGAAGCTTTCTTT. V gene TRBV6-5 combines with J gene TRBJ1-1; a weak D match, TRBD1 (5 bases). This CDR3 has 13 amino acids. The germline CDR1 and CDR2 sequences are MNHEY and SVGAGI. The V gene lost 4 bases and the J gene lost 5 bases, with 11 bases spanning the gap.

The rearrangement uses TRBV6-1 and TRBJ1-3; TRBD1 might be the D (5 bases). This CDR3 is built from 13 residues. Germline V lookup: CDR1 MNHNS, CDR2 SASEGT. V gave up 4 bases and J gave up 3 bases, with 7 bases separating them. This CDR3 is CASSGGLGNTIYF. For the CDR3, the DNA is TGTGCCAGCAGTGGGGGACTTGGAAACACCATATATTTT.

This clone appeared a few times. The chain has TRBV6-6 and TRBJ2-7, with TRBD2 matching over 7 bases. The CDR3 runs 12 residues. Germline V gene data show CDR1 as MNHNY and CDR2 as SVGAGI (reference sequence). V gave up 8 bases and J gave up 6 bases; unmatched junction bases: 7. The CDR3 bases are TGTGCCAGCCGTAGTGGGGGGGGCGAGCAGTACTTC. Translated, it gives CASRSGGGEQYF.

The chain has TRBV5-1 and TRBJ1-4; the match to TRBD1 covers 8 bases. The CDR3 contains 15 residues. V trimming: 0 bases; J trimming: 4 bases; junction bases outside the gene matches: 2. Germline V gene lookup returns CDR1 SGHRS and CDR2 YFSETQ. CDR3 sequence (DNA): TGCGCCAGCAGCTTGGCACAGGGGGTTAATGAAAAACTGTTTTTT. This codes for CASSLAQGVNEKLFF.

This chain uses TRBV7-2 with TRBJ2-6; TRBD1 is a possible D gene (5 bases). V was clipped by 4 bases and J by 0 bases, with 7 bases between them. CDR1 SGHTA and CDR2 FQGNSA come from the germline V gene. The CDR3 is 15 amino acids. CDR3 in amino acids: CASSSDSSGANVLTF. CDR3 DNA sequence: TGTGCCAGCAGCTCCGACAGCTCTGGGGCCAACGTCCTGACTTTC.

The chain recombines TRBV5-1 with TRBJ2-3, with 8 bases that match TRBD1. With 4 bases clipped from V and 3 bases from J, the junction kept 10 bases outside the gene matches. The CDR3 contains 16 residues. Germline V gene lookup returns CDR1 SGHRS and CDR2 YFSETQ. CDR3 loop: CASSPRGDRPTDTQYF. CDR3 DNA: TGCGCCAGCAGCCCCCGAGGGGACAGGCCAACAGATACGCAGTATTTT.

This clone was counted a few times. The J gene is TRBJ2-3, the V gene TRBV19, with TRBD1 matching over 10 bases. CDR3 length: 16 amino acids. V shed 5 bases, J shed 2 bases, and the junction held 7 bases outside the gene matches. The V gene's germline CDR1 is LNHDA and CDR2 SQIVND (reference sequence). CDR3 nucleotide sequence: TGTGCCAGTAGTTACTCGACAGGGGGCTACACAGATACGCAGTATTTT. The encoded protein is CASSYSTGGYTDTQYF.

The rearrangement links TRBV15 to TRBJ2-1; 8 bases fit TRBD2. The J segment lost 7 bases and the V segment lost 8 bases, leaving 7 bases of the junction unmatched. CDR3 size: 13 residues. Germline V gene sequence: CDR1 LNHNV, CDR2 YYDKDF (reference sequence). CDR3 nucleotides: TGTGCCACCCGTTCGGGAGGGAGAAATGAGCAGTTCTTC. Translated: CATRSGGRNEQFF.

V is TRBV30 and J is TRBJ1-4; D uncertain. The CDR3 runs 14 residues. Germline lookup yields CDR1 GTSNPN and CDR2 SVGIG (reference sequence). V gave up 0 bases and J gave up 3 bases, with 8 bases separating them. The DNA of the CDR3 is TGTGCCTGGAGTGTACCGGGTTCTAATGAAAAACTGTTTTTT. This translates into CAWSVPGSNEKLFF.